Here is one TCR beta chain with its context. The junction and the germline gene differ at one end; a read error may be behind it. This sample stems from a study of tumor and adjacent non-tumor tissue in lung cancer. RNA was extracted from bulk tissue without any cell sorting. Per the germline V gene, CDR1 is LGHNA and CDR2 is YNFKEQ. The CDR3 totals 16 residues. TCRbeta libraries were built with three rounds of nested PCR, modified from ARM-PCR. MiXCR was run by TCRdb on the multiplex PCR reads, yielding one entry per CDR3 protein. This table holds about 140,000 distinct CDR3 sequences, around two thirds found once.

This receptor was obtained from a man aged 55 to 70 with small cell lung cancer. Sequences were obtained from lung tumor tissue. V and J are TRBV4-2 and TRBJ2-3; 11 bases are a match to TRBD2. The CDR3 loop is CASSQGSGRGTNTQYF. CDR3 bases: TGTGCCAGCAGCCAGGGTAGCGGGAGGGGCACAAATACGCAGTATTTT.